Below, 29 T cell receptor beta chains from the same sample are listed, as sequenced in a study of T cells in Graves' hyperthyroidism and ophthalmopathy (dated by TCRdb to 2018 to 2020). Receptors were amplified or captured by multiplex PCR. TCRdb records Illumina HiSeq 2000 as the sequencer. TCR beta CDR3 regions were amplified from RNA transcripts. A first-round RT-PCR of the TCR CDR3 used the HTBI primer set with the Qiagen OneStep RT-PCR kit. The raw public reads went through TCRdb reprocessing: fastp at Q25, MiXCR clone calling, in-frame beta chains kept. Each record represents a unique CDR3 protein, reported with the most common genes and DNA among its rows. Present in this sample are 600,000 or so distinct CDR3 sequences, 12% to 15% of which were seen just once. In total, the top ten clones hold less than 9% of the sample. Sequencing input: blood. These receptors all stem from a woman between 18 and 29 years old with Graves' ophthalmopathy.

The table lists this clonotype with a few counts. This chain joins TRBV19 and TRBJ1-5; D unclear. Germline CDR1 reads LNHDA; CDR2 reads SQIVND (reference sequence). Trimming removed 2 bases at V and 4 bases at J, with 3 bases between. This CDR3 contains 12 residues. The CDR3: CASSIPNQPQHF. CDR3 DNA: TGTGCCAGTAGTATACCGAATCAGCCCCAGCATTTT.

This clonotype was picked up a small number of times. The V and J genes are TRBV24-1 and TRBJ2-7; D is ambiguous. The CDR3 is 11 residues long. V shed 3 bases and J shed 4 bases, with 3 bases lying between them. CDR1 KGHDR and CDR2 SFDVKD come from the germline V gene. The CDR3 coding sequence is TGTGCCACCAGTGATACATACGAGCAGTACTTC. This sequence encodes CATSDTYEQYF.

Many counts were recorded for this clonotype. This chain links TRBV30 with TRBJ2-7; D possibly corresponds to TRBD2 (6 bases). The length of the CDR3 is 13 residues. Germline loops: CDR1 GTSNPN, CDR2 SVGIG (reference sequence). DNA of the CDR3: TGTGCTTTACGCGACGGGAGCCGCTACGAGCAGTACTTC. Translated, it gives CALRDGSRYEQYF.

There are a few counts of this clonotype. The chain links TRBV19 to TRBJ2-2; possibly TRBD2 for D (6 bases). Between the trimmed V and J ends, which lost 7 bases and 4 bases, there was a span of 13 bases. In germline, CDR1 is LNHDA, CDR2 SQIVND (reference sequence). The CDR3 consists of 14 residues. This CDR3 is CASKRVRGTGELFF. The CDR3 bases are TGTGCCAGTAAGCGGGTGCGGGGCACCGGGGAGCTGTTTTTT.

In its sample, this clonotype was seen many times. This chain links TRBV6-1 with TRBJ1-1; D uncertain. Per germline, CDR1 MNHNS and CDR2 SASEGT. Trimming took off 2 bases at V and 3 bases at J, with 7 bases between the two ends. The CDR3 spans 13 residues. The CDR3 DNA reads TGTGCCAGCAGTGAACGGGTCCACACTGAAGCTTTCTTT. Translating gives CASSERVHTEAFF.

This clonotype was found many times. V and J are TRBV6-1 and TRBJ2-7; D not resolved. Per the germline V gene, CDR1 is MNHNS and CDR2 is SASEGT. V was pared by 5 bases and J by 0 bases, with 11 bases between. The CDR3 contains 14 residues. CDR3 DNA: TGTGCCAGCAGTTCTGTTCCGAGCTCCTACGAGCAGTACTTC. Translating gives CASSSVPSSYEQYF.

In this sample, this clonotype turned up many times. Here the CDR3 reads CSARDGTGWGQPQHF. Written as DNA, the CDR3 is TGCAGTGCTAGAGACGGGACAGGGTGGGGACAGCCCCAGCATTTT. The gene calls are TRBV20-1 and TRBJ1-5; 9 bases fit TRBD1. CDR3 size: 15 residues. CDR1 and CDR2 from the germline V gene are DFQATT and SNEGSKA (reference sequence). The trim removed 0 bases at V and 7 bases at J, leaving 7 bases unmatched.

This rearrangement joins TRBV6-1 to TRBJ1-1; 9 bases are shared with TRBD1. This CDR3 is 15 amino acids long. Germline lookup yields CDR1 MNHNS and CDR2 SASEGT. V lost 7 bases and J lost 1; bases outside the gene matches: 7. CDR3 DNA sequence: TGTGCCAGCACCGAAACAGGGGGCACGAACACTGAAGCTTTCTTT. Protein product: CASTETGGTNTEAFF.

To note about this clonotype: This may stem from a read error, because a much larger clone lies one nucleotide away. The rearrangement uses TRBV7-2 and TRBJ2-3, with D tentatively TRBD2 (6 bases). Germline V gene data show CDR1 as SGHTA and CDR2 as FQGNSA. This CDR3 has 13 residues. The CDR3, as DNA: TGTGCCAGCGGGCTAGCGCGCACAGATACGCAGTGTTTT. Translated, it gives CASGLARTDTQCF.

The genes are TRBV15 and TRBJ1-5, with 7 nucleotides matching TRBD1. Germline V gene lookup returns CDR1 LNHNV and CDR2 YYDKDF (reference sequence). The CDR3 covers 13 residues. Trimming at V came to 5 bases and at J to 7 bases, leaving 5 bases not matched to a gene. CDR3: CATSDPGGQPQHF. The CDR3 coding sequence is TGTGCCACCAGCGATCCAGGGGGACAGCCCCAGCATTTT.

This clonotype has a handful of counts. The chain joins TRBV11-2 to TRBJ2-3; the D is unclear. The V end lost 3 bases, the J end lost 4 bases, and 11 bases lay between the germline ends. The CDR3 has 14 amino acids. Per the germline V gene, CDR1 is SGHAT and CDR2 is FQNNGV. The CDR3 spells CASSFTSQSDTQYF. CDR3 nucleotide sequence: TGTGCCAGCAGCTTTACCAGCCAATCAGATACGCAGTATTTT.

Only a few counts were recorded for this clonotype. The chain uses TRBV19 and TRBJ2-7, with D perhaps matching TRBD1 (5 bases). CDR3 length: 15 residues. Per the germline V gene, CDR1 is LNHDA and CDR2 is SQIVND (reference sequence). Deletions cut 4 bases from V and 0 bases from J, with 13 bases between. The CDR3 nucleotides read TGTGCCAGTAGTACTTACAGGCGAAGCTCCTACGAGCAGTACTTC. Its protein is CASSTYRRSSYEQYF.

The chain is built from TRBV24-1 and TRBJ2-2; 7 nucleotides match TRBD1. CDR1 KGHDR and CDR2 SFDVKD come from the germline V gene. The CDR3 contains 12 residues. The junction had 3 bases not matched to a gene; V was cut back by 10 bases and J by 5 bases. CDR3 residues: CATRQGTGELFF. CDR3 coding DNA: TGTGCCACACGACAGGGAACCGGGGAGCTGTTTTTT.

This clonotype has ten or more counts. A read error may produce the germline difference seen at one junction end. V and J are TRBV30 and TRBJ1-3; D is perhaps TRBD1 (6 bases). CDR3 length: 14 residues. CDR1 GTSNPN and CDR2 SVGIG come from the germline V gene (reference sequence). For the CDR3, the DNA is TGTGCCCGGAGGGGGGACCCCTCTGGAAACACCATATATTTT. The encoded protein is CARRGDPSGNTIYF.

The chain is built from TRBV18 and TRBJ1-2; maybe TRBD1 (5 bases). The CDR3 length is 16 residues. V lost 2 bases and J 7 bases, leaving 20 bases between the germline ends. Germline assignment: CDR1 KGHSH and CDR2 LQKENI. CDR3 nucleotides: TGTGCCAGCTCACCAACCGCAGGGAATGACTTCTCTGGCTACACCTTC. Protein sequence: CASSPTAGNDFSGYTF.

Many counts were recorded for this clonotype. This rearrangement joins TRBV11-2 to TRBJ1-6; the D is unclear. Germline values: CDR1 SGHAT, CDR2 FQNNGV. The V and J ends lost 2 bases and 8 bases respectively, with 10 bases between them. The CDR3 runs to 14 residues. As DNA, the CDR3 is TGTGCCAGCAGCTTACACATGGCCTATTCACCCCTCCACTTT. This translates into CASSLHMAYSPLHF.

Many counts were recorded for this clonotype. This chain uses TRBV2 with TRBJ2-1; TRBD2 agrees at 9 bases. Germline CDR1 reads SNHLY; CDR2 reads FYNNEI. Losses at the gene ends were 11 bases for V and 7 bases for J; bases not matched to a gene: 9. CDR3 length equals 13 residues. The CDR3 DNA reads TGTGCCCCGGTGCGGGAGGGTGTAAATGAGCAGTTCTTC. Translated, it gives CAPVREGVNEQFF. The full variable domain, rest sourced from reference TRBV2 and TRBJ2-1, is EPEVTQTPSHQVTQMGQEVILRCVPISNHLYFYWYRQILGQKVEFLVSFYNNEISEKSEIFDDQFSVERPDGSNFTLKIRSTKLEDSAMYFCAPVREGVNEQFFGPGTRLTVL.

This clonotype occurred many times. V and J are TRBV15 and TRBJ2-3; tentative D call: TRBD1 (5 bases). The germline V gene encodes CDR1 LNHNV and CDR2 YYDKDF (reference sequence). With 1 base removed from V and 5 bases from J, the gap between germline ends came to 13 bases. CDR3 size: 15 residues. The CDR3 protein is CATSRVGHHLDTQYF. DNA of the CDR3: TGTGCCACCAGCAGAGTAGGACATCATTTAGATACGCAGTATTTT.

This chain joins TRBV7-9 and TRBJ2-6; D perhaps matches TRBD2 (6 bases). Per the germline V gene, CDR1 is SEHNR and CDR2 is FQNEAQ (reference sequence). The CDR3 totals 15 residues. Trimming removed 5 bases from V and 4 bases from J, with 12 bases in between. The CDR3 DNA reads TGTGCCAGCAGCCCCGCAGGGAGGGGGGCCAACGTCCTGACTTTC. It is translated as CASSPAGRGANVLTF.

A few counts support this clonotype. This rearrangement joins TRBV5-1 to TRBJ1-5, with D possibly being TRBD1 (6 bases). Germline assignment: CDR1 SGHRS and CDR2 YFSETQ. The V and J ends lost 1 base and 5 bases respectively, with 13 bases between them. This CDR3 has 15 amino acids. In DNA form, the CDR3 reads TGCGCCAGCAGCTTGACAGGGAAGAAGGATCAGCCCCAGCATTTT. Its translation is CASSLTGKKDQPQHF.

In its sample, this clonotype was seen many times. The chain is built from TRBV20-1 and TRBJ2-5; TRBD2 matches 7 bases. The CDR3 has 15 amino acids. Trimming cost V 3 bases and J 4 bases; bases outside gene matches: 11. Germline-derived CDR1 and CDR2 are DFQATT and SNEGSKA (reference sequence). The CDR3 region is CSASRSGRSRETQYF. Here the CDR3 DNA reads TGCAGTGCTAGTCGTAGCGGGCGCTCGCGAGAGACCCAGTACTTC.

This clonotype was seen many times. This chain uses TRBV27 with TRBJ2-1, with a weak D call TRBD2 (6 bases). Trimming left V 0 bases short and J 0 bases short, with 9 bases between. Germline-derived CDR1 and CDR2 are MNHEY and SMNVEV (reference sequence). The CDR3 covers 16 residues. The CDR3 protein is CASSLSSGDSYNEQFF. CDR3 nucleotides: TGTGCCAGCAGTTTATCTAGCGGAGACTCCTACAATGAGCAGTTCTTC.

This clonotype was found many times. The gene calls are TRBV2 and TRBJ2-5; weak D call: TRBD1 (7 bases). Germline V gives CDR1 SNHLY, CDR2 FYNNEI. The V end lost 4 bases, the J end lost 5 bases, and 14 bases lay between the germline ends. This CDR3 is built from 14 residues. CDR3 region: CASSGPGGLETQYF. The DNA of the CDR3 is TGTGCCAGCAGTGGGCCAGGGGGGTTGGAGACCCAGTACTTC.

This clonotype was found a few times. A clone one base away is much larger, so this may be a read error. This chain joins TRBV11-1 and TRBJ2-6, with TRBD1 matching 8 bases. The CDR3 spans 18 residues. Per germline, CDR1 SGHAT and CDR2 FQDESV (reference sequence). This chain's CDR3 is CANSPGTGQPSGANVLTF. The CDR3 DNA reads as TGTGCCAACAGCCCAGGGACAGGACAGCCCTCTGGGGCCAACGTCCTGACTTTC.

This clonotype was counted between two and nine times. The gene calls are TRBV19 and TRBJ2-7; D might be TRBD1 or TRBD2, each matching 5 bases. CDR3 size: 15 residues. Deletions cut 1 base from V and 1 base from J, with 11 bases between. CDR1 is LNHDA, CDR2 SQIVND, per germline (reference sequence). The CDR3 region is CASSIAGARSYEQYF. The CDR3, as DNA: TGTGCCAGTAGTATAGCCGGGGCCCGGTCCTACGAGCAGTACTTC. Variable domain in full (rest from reference TRBV19 and TRBJ2-7): DGGITQSPKYLFRKEGQNVTLSCEQNLNHDAMYWYRQDPGQGLRLIYYSQIVNDFQKGDIAEGYSVSREKKESFPLTVTSAQKNPTAFYLCASSIAGARSYEQYFGPGTRLTVT.

This clonotype appeared many times. The gene calls are TRBV30 and TRBJ1-5, with a tentative D call TRBD1 (5 bases). The germline V and J ends were trimmed by 1 base and 7 bases, with 11 bases remaining between them. Germline CDR1 is GTSNPN and CDR2 is SVGIG (reference sequence). This CDR3 has 13 amino acids. The CDR3, as DNA: TGTGCCTGGAGTGGGGGGGGAAACCAGCCCCAGCATTTT. Translated, it gives CAWSGGGNQPQHF.

To note about this clonotype: With a much larger clone just one base away, this may be a read error. V gene TRBV7-9 combines with J gene TRBJ2-1; D is unresolved. TRBJ2-7 explains the end of the DNA better; the J call may be wrong. The CDR3 length is 18 residues. The germline gives CDR1 SEHNR, CDR2 FQNEAQ (reference sequence). CDR3 nucleotides: TGTGCCAGCAGCCCCGGCAGACCCCCGGCGGCAACATACAATGAGCAGTACTTC. Amino acids: CASSPGRPPAATYNEQYF.

This clonotype occurred many times. This sequence joins TRBV27 and TRBJ1-1; a possible D gene is TRBD1 (6 bases). Germline V gives CDR1 MNHEY, CDR2 SMNVEV (reference sequence). Trimming took off 6 bases at V and 0 bases at J, with 14 bases between the two ends. The CDR3 runs to 15 residues. The CDR3 spells CASRITGHLNTEAFF. The CDR3 DNA reads TGTGCCAGCAGGATAACGGGACACCTGAACACTGAAGCTTTCTTT.

This clonotype has at least ten counts. The chain uses TRBV9 and TRBJ2-1, with a possible D match to TRBD2 (6 bases). The V and J ends lost 0 bases and 0 bases respectively, with 13 bases between them. Germline V lookup: CDR1 SGDLS, CDR2 YYNGEE. This CDR3 spans 17 amino acids. CDR3 region: CASSVGPGGDSYNEQFF. CDR3 bases: TGTGCCAGCAGCGTAGGCCCTGGAGGGGACTCCTACAATGAGCAGTTCTTC.